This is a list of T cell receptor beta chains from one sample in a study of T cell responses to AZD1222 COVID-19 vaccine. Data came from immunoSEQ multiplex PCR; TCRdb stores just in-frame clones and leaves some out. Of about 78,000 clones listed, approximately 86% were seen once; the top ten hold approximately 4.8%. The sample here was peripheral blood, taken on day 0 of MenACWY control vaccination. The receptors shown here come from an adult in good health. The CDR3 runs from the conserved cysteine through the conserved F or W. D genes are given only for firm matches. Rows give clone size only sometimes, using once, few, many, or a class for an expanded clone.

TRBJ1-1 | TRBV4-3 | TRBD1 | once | TGCGCCAGCAGCCGGGACAGGACGAGAGGGGCTTTCTTT | CASSRDRTRGAFF
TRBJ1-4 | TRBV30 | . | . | TGTGCCTGGAGCGCGGGTTCGACACGACTGTTTTTT | CAWSAGSTRLFF
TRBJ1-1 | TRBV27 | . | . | TGTGCCAGCAGTTTATCGTTAGGCGGTGGCACTGAAGCTTTCTTT | CASSLSLGGGTEAFF
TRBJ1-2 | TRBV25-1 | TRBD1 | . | TGTGCCAGCAGTGATACAGGGACAGCCTCCGGCTACACCTTC | CASSDTGTASGYTF
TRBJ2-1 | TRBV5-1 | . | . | TGCGCCAGCAGCTTGACCTCCCGACTGTCAAGCTCCTACAATGAGCAGTTCTTC | CASSLTSRLSSSYNEQFF
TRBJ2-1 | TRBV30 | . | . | TGTGCCTGGAGCAGGGGAAGCTCCTACAATGAGCAGTTCTTC | CAWSRGSSYNEQFF
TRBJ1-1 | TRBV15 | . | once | TGTGCCACCAGCAGAGATCGAAGGGACACTGAAGCTTTCTTT | CATSRDRRDTEAFF
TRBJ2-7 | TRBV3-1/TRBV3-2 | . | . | TGTGCCAGCAGCTCAACGGGGGTCGGCGAGCAGTACTTC | CASSSTGVGEQYF
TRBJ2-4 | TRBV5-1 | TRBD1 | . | TGCGCCAGCAGCTTGGGACAGGGGTTAGACATTCAGTACTTC | CASSLGQGLDIQYF
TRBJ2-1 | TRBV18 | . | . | TGTGCCAGCTCACCCCCGGAACATCGGAATGAGCAGTTCTTC | CASSPPEHRNEQFF
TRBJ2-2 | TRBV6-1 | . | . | TGTGCCAGCAGTGAGCCGACCCGGAGGGGCGGGGAGCTGTTTTTT | CASSEPTRRGGELFF
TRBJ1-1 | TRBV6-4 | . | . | TGTGCCAGCAGCCTTCAGGTGAACACTGAAGCTTTCTTT | CASSLQVNTEAFF
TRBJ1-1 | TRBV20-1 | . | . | TGCAGTGCTAGTAGGCCCCGTGGTGGGACTGAAGCTTTCTTT | CSASRPRGGTEAFF
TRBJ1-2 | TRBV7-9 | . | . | TGTGCCAGCAGCTTAAGGGTAGGGGCCCATGAGGATGGCTACACCTTC | CASSLRVGAHEDGYTF
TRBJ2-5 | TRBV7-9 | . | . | TGTGCCAGCAGCTTAGCGAGGACGGGACAAGAGACCCAGTACTTC | CASSLARTGQETQYF
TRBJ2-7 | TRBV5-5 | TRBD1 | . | TGTGCCAGCAGAATACAGGGGGGCTACGAGCAGTACTTC | CASRIQGGYEQYF
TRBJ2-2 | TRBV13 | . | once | TGTGCCAGCAGCCCCGGAGGAGGGGAGCTGTTTTTT | CASSPGGGELFF
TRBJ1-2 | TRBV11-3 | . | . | TGTGCCAGCAGCTATGGCGGTAACTATGGCTACACCTTC | CASSYGGNYGYTF
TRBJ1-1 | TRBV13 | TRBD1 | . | TGTGCCAGCAGCTTATTCGGACAGGGGAACACTGAAGCTTTCTTT | CASSLFGQGNTEAFF
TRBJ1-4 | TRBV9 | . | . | TGTGCCAGCAGCGAACAGGCGGGGGGGGAAAAACTGTTTTTT | CASSEQAGGEKLFF
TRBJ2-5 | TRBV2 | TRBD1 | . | TGTGCCAGCCACCAGGGGGCCGAGTTGCCTGAGACCCAGTACTTC | CASHQGAELPETQYF
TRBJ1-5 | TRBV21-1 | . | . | TGTGCCGGGGGGCATGGGGTTCAGCCCCAGCATTTT | CAGGHGVQPQHF
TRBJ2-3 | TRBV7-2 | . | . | TGTGCCAGCACCCCGTCGCTTGGCACAGATACGCAGTATTTT | CASTPSLGTDTQYF
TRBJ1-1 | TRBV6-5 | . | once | TGTGCCAGCAATACAGGATCCGCTGAAGCTTTCTTT | CASNTGSAEAFF
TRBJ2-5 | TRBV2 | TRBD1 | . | TGTGCCAGCAGTGACTGGGCACAGGGGGATGGGAGAAAGACCCAGTACTTC | CASSDWAQGDGRKTQYF
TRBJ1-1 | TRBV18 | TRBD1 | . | TGTGCCAGCTCACTTTCCGGGACAGGGAAAAACACTGAAGCTTTCTTT | CASSLSGTGKNTEAFF
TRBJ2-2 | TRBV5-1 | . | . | TGCGCCAGCAGCCCCGCGTTCACCGGGGAGCTGTTTTTT | CASSPAFTGELFF
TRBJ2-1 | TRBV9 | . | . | TGTGCCAGCAGCGTAGCTACGAGGGTCAATGAGCAGTTCTTC | CASSVATRVNEQFF
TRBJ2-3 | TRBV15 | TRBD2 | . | TGTGCCACCAGCAGAGGACTAGCAAAGAGCACAGATACGCAGTATTTT | CATSRGLAKSTDTQYF
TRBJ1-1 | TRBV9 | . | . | TGTGCCAGCAGCGTAGGGACAGCAAGCGAAGCTTTCTTT | CASSVGTASEAFF
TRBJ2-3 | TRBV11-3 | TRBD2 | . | TGTGCCAGCAGCTTAGCGGGGACTAGCGGGGGGGCGAGCGATACGCAGTATTTT | CASSLAGTSGGASDTQYF
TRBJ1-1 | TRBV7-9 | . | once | TGTGCCAGCAGGAATGCAGACCTGAACACTGAAGCTTTCTTT | CASRNADLNTEAFF
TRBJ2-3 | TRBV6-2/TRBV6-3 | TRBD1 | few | TGTGCCAGCAGTATCATCCCGGGACAGGGGCTCTCAGATACGCAGTATTTT | CASSIIPGQGLSDTQYF
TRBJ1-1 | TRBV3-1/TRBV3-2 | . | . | TGTGCCAGCAGTCAGGCATTGACTGAAGCTTTCTTT | CASSQALTEAFF
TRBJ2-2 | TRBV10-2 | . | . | TGCGCCAGCAGCTTAAAGGCCGCGGGCACCGGGGAGCTGTTTTTT | CASSLKAAGTGELFF
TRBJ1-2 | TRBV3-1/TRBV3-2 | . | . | TGTGCCAGCAGCCAAGGAGGGATTGGTGGCTACACCTTC | CASSQGGIGGYTF
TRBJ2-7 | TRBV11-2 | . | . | TGTGCCAGCAGCTTAGGTCCGGACACCTACGAGCAGTACTTC | CASSLGPDTYEQYF
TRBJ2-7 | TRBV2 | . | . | TGTGCCAGCAGACGCGGACTGGCCTACGAGCAGTACTTC | CASRRGLAYEQYF
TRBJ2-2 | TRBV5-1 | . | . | TGCGCCAGCAGCTCGGCCGCGAGCCCGAACACCGGGGAGCTGTTTTTT | CASSSAASPNTGELFF
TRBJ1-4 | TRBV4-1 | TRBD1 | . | TGCGCCAGCAGCCAACGACAGGGGGCGAATGAAAAACTGTTTTTT | CASSQRQGANEKLFF
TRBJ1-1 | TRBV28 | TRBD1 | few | TGTGCCAGCAGTTTAGGGACAGGGGGAGGCAGGAGCACTGAAGCTTTCTTT | CASSLGTGGGRSTEAFF
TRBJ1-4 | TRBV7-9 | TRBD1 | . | TGTGCCAGCAGCTCGACAGGGGGATATGAAAAACTGTTTTTT | CASSSTGGYEKLFF
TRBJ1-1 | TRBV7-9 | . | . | TGTGCCAGCAGTTTGGACAGTGAAGCTTTCTTT | CASSLDSEAFF
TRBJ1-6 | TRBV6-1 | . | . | TGTGCCAGCAGTGAATACGGACAGACTAATTCACCCCTCCACTTT | CASSEYGQTNSPLHF
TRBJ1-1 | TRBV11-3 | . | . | TGTGCCAGCAGCTTAGAATCGGGGGGCGCTTTCTTT | CASSLESGGAFF
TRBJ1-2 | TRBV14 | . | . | TGTGCCAGCAGCCCGACGGTGTATGGCTACACCTTC | CASSPTVYGYTF
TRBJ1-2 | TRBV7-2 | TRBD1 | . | TGTGCCAGCAGCTCCCAGGCGGGGACAGGGGGCGGCTACACCTTC | CASSSQAGTGGGYTF
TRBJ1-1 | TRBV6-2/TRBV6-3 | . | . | TGTGCCAGCAGTTACCTCCCAGGGAGGAACACTGAAGCTTTCTTT | CASSYLPGRNTEAFF
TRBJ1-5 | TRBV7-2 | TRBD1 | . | TGTGCCAGCAGCTTAGCGACAGGGGGCGTCAATCAGCCCCAGCATTTT | CASSLATGGVNQPQHF
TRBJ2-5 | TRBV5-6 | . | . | TGTGCCAGCAGCCTCGAGATGGGGAGCGGTGGAGAGACCCAGTACTTC | CASSLEMGSGGETQYF
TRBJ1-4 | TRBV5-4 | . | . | TGTGCCAGCAGCGGGGGGAGTGCAACTAATGAAAAACTGTTTTTT | CASSGGSATNEKLFF